This record covers a single T cell receptor beta chain. These data belong to a study of T cell responses to AZD1222 COVID-19 vaccine. Clones were read by immunoSEQ multiplex PCR, and TCRdb kept only the in-frame ones, dropping some. Here the sample spans about 140,000 clones, 70% to 90% being singletons. In germline, CDR1 is GTSNPN, CDR2 SVGIG (reference sequence). V gave up 6 bases and J gave up 8 bases, with 11 bases separating them. The CDR3 has 10 residues. The receptor comes from an adult who received the AZD1222 COVID-19 vaccine. The sequencing here drew on peripheral blood, taken 28 days after the second AZD1222 dose. V usage is TRBV30 and J usage is TRBJ2-7; maybe TRBD1 (6 bases). The chain's CDR3 is CACQQGQQYF. CDR3 sequence (DNA): TGTGCCTGTCAACAGGGACAGCAGTACTTC.